A selection of T cell receptor beta chains follows, all from one sample in a study of glioma-infiltrating T cells after dendritic cell vaccination. The protocol was immunoSEQ multiplex PCR, while the TCRdb copy is restricted to in-frame clones and leaves out a portion. This sample carries 35,000 to 40,000 clones, 70% to 85% of them seen once, and the ten largest clones take approximately 8.4%. The sample was blood, taken before dendritic cell vaccination. These receptors were obtained from a human donor with glioblastoma. CDR3s leave out the opening cysteine and the closing phenylalanine or tryptophan. The order of the fields is V gene, CDR3 length, J gene, CDR3 protein.

v_call: TRBV9
cdr3_length: 18
j_call: TRBJ2-3
cdr3_aa: ASSEGSGPRVISSTDTQY

v_call: TRBV5-8
cdr3_length: 13
j_call: TRBJ2-1
cdr3_aa: ASSLGQGGYNEQF

v_call: TRBV7-9
cdr3_length: 13
j_call: TRBJ1-3
cdr3_aa: ASSLEVDSGNTIY

v_call: TRBV14
cdr3_length: 16
j_call: TRBJ2-3
cdr3_aa: ASSLQTGTGWFTDTQY

v_call: TRBV25-1
cdr3_length: 9
j_call: TRBJ1-6
cdr3_aa: ASGPISPLH

v_call: TRBV28
cdr3_length: 16
j_call: TRBJ1-2
cdr3_aa: ASSTQLNRDTRGGGYT

v_call: TRBV12-5
cdr3_length: 12
j_call: TRBJ2-5
cdr3_aa: ASGFGTVEETQY

v_call: TRBV7-9
cdr3_length: 14
j_call: TRBJ2-2
cdr3_aa: ASSVIQGARTGELF

v_call: TRBV7-9
cdr3_length: 11
j_call: TRBJ2-7
cdr3_aa: ASSLVQGHEQY

v_call: TRBV7-2
cdr3_length: 10
j_call: TRBJ2-3
cdr3_aa: ASSLIPGAQY

v_call: TRBV9
cdr3_length: 12
j_call: TRBJ1-5
cdr3_aa: ASGGDRGNQPQH

v_call: TRBV9
cdr3_length: 14
j_call: TRBJ2-1
cdr3_aa: ASSFGRGGQGNEQF

v_call: TRBV25-1
cdr3_length: 13
j_call: TRBJ2-5
cdr3_aa: ASSARTGGSETQY

v_call: TRBV7-2
cdr3_length: 15
j_call: TRBJ2-3
cdr3_aa: ASSQPPPGLARDTQY

v_call: TRBV5-1
cdr3_length: 14
j_call: TRBJ2-3
cdr3_aa: ASSLVHWRGNHTQY

v_call: TRBV2
cdr3_length: 13
j_call: TRBJ2-5
cdr3_aa: ASRVTGAKQETQY

v_call: TRBV5-1
cdr3_length: 12
j_call: TRBJ2-7
cdr3_aa: ASSLAGRQYEQY

v_call: TRBV14
cdr3_length: 11
j_call: TRBJ1-1
cdr3_aa: ASSQERYTEAF

v_call: TRBV9
cdr3_length: 16
j_call: TRBJ1-3
cdr3_aa: ASSVGGGQGVYGNTIY

v_call: TRBV5-4
cdr3_length: 11
j_call: TRBJ1-1
cdr3_aa: ASSSPVNTEAF

v_call: TRBV10-3
cdr3_length: 13
j_call: TRBJ1-5
cdr3_aa: AISRGGMGNQPQH

v_call: TRBV7-9
cdr3_length: 12
j_call: TRBJ2-5
cdr3_aa: ASSLQGAWETQY

v_call: TRBV2
cdr3_length: 11
j_call: TRBJ1-2
cdr3_aa: ASSQDTNSGYT

v_call: TRBV10-2
cdr3_length: 12
j_call: TRBJ2-7
cdr3_aa: ASNRDREISEQY

v_call: TRBV27
cdr3_length: 12
j_call: TRBJ2-3
cdr3_aa: ATDLGQGTRTQY

v_call: TRBV29-1
cdr3_length: 11
j_call: TRBJ2-1
cdr3_aa: SVLGTGLAEQF

v_call: TRBV2
cdr3_length: 12
j_call: TRBJ2-3
cdr3_aa: ASNDGGVKDTQY

v_call: TRBV5-1
cdr3_length: 13
j_call: TRBJ1-2
cdr3_aa: ASSLEPGGGYGYT

v_call: TRBV11-2
cdr3_length: 14
j_call: TRBJ2-1
cdr3_aa: ASSLVGLAGGLSPF